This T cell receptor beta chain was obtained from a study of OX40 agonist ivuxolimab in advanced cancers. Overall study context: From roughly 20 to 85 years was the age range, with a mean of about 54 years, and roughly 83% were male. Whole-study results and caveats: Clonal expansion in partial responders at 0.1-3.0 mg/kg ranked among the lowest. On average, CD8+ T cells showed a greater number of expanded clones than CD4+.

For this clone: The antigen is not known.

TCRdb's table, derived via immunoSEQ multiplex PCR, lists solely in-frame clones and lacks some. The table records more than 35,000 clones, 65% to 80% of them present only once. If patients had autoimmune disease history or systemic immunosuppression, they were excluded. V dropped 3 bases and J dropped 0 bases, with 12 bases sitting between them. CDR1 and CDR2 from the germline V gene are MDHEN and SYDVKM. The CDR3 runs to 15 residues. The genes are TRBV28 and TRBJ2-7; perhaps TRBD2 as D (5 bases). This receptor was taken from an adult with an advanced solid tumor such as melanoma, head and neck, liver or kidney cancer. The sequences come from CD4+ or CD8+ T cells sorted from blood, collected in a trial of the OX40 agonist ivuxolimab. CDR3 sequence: CASSLESGPSYEQYF. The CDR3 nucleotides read TGTGCCAGCAGTTTGGAGAGCGGACCCTCCTACGAGCAGTACTTC.